The rows below give T cell receptor beta chains drawn from one sample of a study of blood T cells in healthy people across ages. TCRdb reprocessed the 5' RACE reads via MiXCR and lists one record per CDR3 protein. The sample includes under 700,000 distinct CDR3 sequences, nearly 25% seen only once; the top ten take 7.5% to 9%. The data were also submitted as part of a second study, on T cells of mothers and their children.

Input material: blood. All receptors come from a boy younger than 18 in good health. Both conserved end residues are trimmed from each CDR3.

J gene	V gene	CDR3 protein
TRBJ2-3	TRBV7-2	ASSLGSYGTDTQY
TRBJ2-3	TRBV6-2/TRBV6-3	ASSYGTSSTDTQY
TRBJ2-5	TRBV7-2	ASSLEGRQTQY
TRBJ2-3	TRBV4-1	ASSQDGRPSTDTQY
TRBJ2-3	TRBV27	ASSLKINRVIRTDTQY
TRBJ2-4	TRBV29-1	SVESASGKNIQY
TRBJ2-5	TRBV20-1	SARSGGGPRETQY
TRBJ2-7	TRBV29-1	SVEEGQGGTYEQY
TRBJ2-2	TRBV30	AWSKGLAPELF
TRBJ1-2	TRBV20-1	SARGQGISAYGYT
TRBJ2-7	TRBV6-6	ASRGGYEQY
TRBJ2-1	TRBV5-1	ASSPTGQGNNEQF
TRBJ2-1	TRBV2	ASRVGGSESYNEQF
TRBJ2-1	TRBV7-2	ASSPWTTTTNEQF
TRBJ1-4	TRBV7-9	ASSSHGQGFEKLF
TRBJ2-1	TRBV5-6	ASSWRTGGTYNEQF
TRBJ2-5	TRBV5-1	ASSFWDGQETQY
-	TRBV6-1	ASSEGPGTGYEQY
TRBJ2-3	TRBV7-9	ASSQRRTDTQY
TRBJ2-1	TRBV6-2/TRBV6-3	ASIRGQAYNEQF
TRBJ1-2	TRBV12-3/TRBV12-4	ASSLGDSYGYT
TRBJ2-4	TRBV6-2/TRBV6-3	ASSPERGKNIQY
TRBJ1-1	TRBV27	ASSLTESYTEAF
TRBJ2-7	TRBV7-8	ASSSEPVQADVYEQY
TRBJ2-7	TRBV27	ASSPSGSTYEQY
TRBJ1-5	TRBV6-2/TRBV6-3	ASSYLSGWQPQH
TRBJ2-1	TRBV7-2	ASSLMGLGANEQF
TRBJ1-2	TRBV20-1	SATGTNYGYT